The next 9 T cell receptor beta chains were all read from a single sample in a study of blood T cells in healthy people across ages. The second PCR ran roughly 7 to 12 cycles with a sample-barcoded 5' primer and J-beta primers. TCRdb reprocessed the 5' RACE reads via MiXCR and lists one record per CDR3 protein. The sample has about 1 million distinct CDR3 sequences, approximately 25% seen once. This same sample was also taken into another study, of T cells of mothers and their children.

The source material was blood. Receptor source: a girl aged 2-15 years in good health.

J is TRBJ1-1 and V is TRBV29-1, with D possibly being TRBD1 (5 bases). The CDR3 runs 12 residues. Trimming shortened V by 3 bases and J by 10 bases, and 15 bases separated the two germline ends. Germline V CDR1 and CDR2: SQVTM, ANQGSEA. The CDR3 reads CSVDGEGLGAFF. The DNA of the CDR3 is TGCAGCGTTGATGGAGAGGGACTAGGAGCTTTCTTT.

This clonotype was counted a few times. V usage is TRBV10-3 and J usage is TRBJ2-5; 12 bases map to TRBD2. The better agreement between TRBJ2-7 and the DNA end casts doubt on the J call. CDR1 is ENHRY and CDR2 is SYGVKD in the germline V gene. This CDR3 is built from 16 residues. The CDR3 sequence is CAISEPGLAGTYEQYF. For the CDR3, the DNA is TGTGCCATCAGTGAACCAGGACTAGCGGGGACCTACGAGCAGTACTTC.

J is TRBJ2-7 and V is TRBV7-2; D uncertain. Germline V gene data show CDR1 as SGHTA and CDR2 as FQGNSA. The CDR3 loop spans 12 amino acids. Trimming left V 0 bases short and J 3 bases short, with 3 bases between. The CDR3 DNA is TGTGCCAGCAGCTTAGCCTACTACGAGCAGTACTTC. Protein sequence: CASSLAYYEQYF.

The chain combines TRBV27 with TRBJ1-2; 11 bases are shared with TRBD1. This CDR3 is built from 16 residues. Germline CDR1 and CDR2: MNHEY and SMNVEV (reference sequence). V was pared by 4 bases and J by 6 bases, with 10 bases of the junction left unmatched. The CDR3 coding sequence is TGTGCCAGCAGTTCCGACCGGGACAGGGGGGATAATGGCTACACCTTC. Translating gives CASSSDRDRGDNGYTF.

A remark on this clonotype: One end of the junction varies from germline; a read error may be responsible. V usage is TRBV25-1 and J usage is TRBJ2-1; the D gene could be TRBD1 or TRBD2 (5 bases each). This CDR3 contains 13 residues. Germline V CDR1 and CDR2: MGHDK, SYGVNS. The CDR3 loop is CASSESPGPHRYF. The DNA for the CDR3 is TGTGCCAGCAGTGAATCGCCGGGGCCCCACAGATACTTC.

This clonotype has a handful of counts. The chain carries TRBV24-1 and TRBJ2-3; D uncertain. V was trimmed by 3 bases and J by 5 bases, leaving 11 bases between them. The V gene's germline CDR1 is KGHDR and CDR2 SFDVKD. This CDR3 contains 14 residues. CDR3: CATSDRASIDTQYF. CDR3 nucleotides: TGTGCCACCAGTGATCGGGCCTCTATAGATACGCAGTATTTT.

This clonotype occurred a few times. The genes are TRBV5-1 and TRBJ2-5; D is uncertain. V gave up 0 bases and J gave up 0 bases, with 12 bases separating them. Germline values: CDR1 SGHRS, CDR2 YFSETQ. This CDR3 region has 16 residues. The CDR3 DNA reads as TGCGCCAGCAGCTTGGCCTTGTCAGCAAACCAAGAGACCCAGTACTTC. Translation: CASSLALSANQETQYF.

This sequence joins TRBV20-1 and TRBJ2-2; TRBD2 aligns across 11 bases. Trimming removed 5 bases from V and 4 bases from J; junction bases left unmatched: 12. Germline V gene data show CDR1 as DFQATT and CDR2 as SNEGSKA (reference sequence). The CDR3 runs 17 residues. CDR3 region: CSAPELTSGMFTGELFF. The DNA for the CDR3 is TGCAGTGCTCCTGAACTGACTAGCGGGATGTTCACCGGGGAGCTGTTTTTT.

The V and J genes are TRBV20-1 and TRBJ2-4; either TRBD1 or TRBD2 may fit D (5 bases each). The V gene lost 3 bases and the J gene lost 5 bases, with 5 bases spanning the gap. The CDR3 is 11 residues long. Per the germline V gene, CDR1 is DFQATT and CDR2 is SNEGSKA (reference sequence). CDR3 loop: CSARGQNIQYF. The CDR3 bases are TGCAGTGCTAGGGGACAAAACATTCAGTACTTC.